Shown below are 19 T cell receptor beta chains from a single sample sequenced in a study of blood T cell repertoires in COVID-19. Clones were read by immunoSEQ multiplex PCR, and TCRdb kept only the in-frame ones, dropping some. The table lists about 210,000 clones, approximately 80% of them singletons. Sequenced: PBMCs or T cells enriched from blood (not recorded which). All receptors come from a woman aged 45-65 years with acute COVID-19.

The chain uses TRBV18 and TRBJ2-1; tentative D call: TRBD2 (6 bases). The ends were cut back, 5 bases at V and 10 bases at J, with 9 bases in the middle. Germline lookup yields CDR1 KGHSH and CDR2 LQKENI. This CDR3 contains 11 residues. CDR3 region: CASSNGGEQFF. The CDR3 nucleotides read TGTGCCAGCTCAAACGGGGGAGAGCAGTTCTTC.

This clone was seen a handful of times. This rearrangement joins TRBV7-2 to TRBJ2-5; tentatively, D is TRBD1 (6 bases). V lost 8 bases and J lost 4, with 14 bases in between. The CDR3 sequence is 13 residues long. The germline V gene has CDR1 SGHTA and CDR2 FQGNSA. CDR3 amino acids: CASGAGVLETQYF. For the CDR3, the DNA is TGTGCCAGCGGGGCAGGGGTATTAGAGACCCAGTACTTC.

This clone has only one observation. This specimen includes other DNA sequences encoding the same CDR3. As DNA, the CDR3 is TGTGCCAGCAGCTTAGCAGGGGGGGGCAATCAGCCCCAGCATTTT. This codes for CASSLAGGGNQPQHF. The V and J genes are TRBV7-2 and TRBJ1-5, with D perhaps TRBD1 (6 bases). Germline loops: CDR1 SGHTA, CDR2 FQGNSA. The ends were cut back, 0 bases at V and 2 bases at J, with 8 bases in the middle. The CDR3 extends over 15 amino acids. Using reference TRBV7-2 and TRBJ1-5 for the parts outside the CDR3, the full variable domain is GAGVSQSPSNKVTEKGKDVELRCDPISGHTALYWYRQSLGQGLEFLIYFQGNSAPDKSGLPSDRFSAERTGGSVSTLTIQRTQQEDSAVYLCASSLAGGGNQPQHFGDGTRLSIL.

The chain links TRBV7-9 to TRBJ1-4; tentative D call: TRBD1 (6 bases). CDR3 length equals 16 residues. Germline assignment: CDR1 SEHNR and CDR2 FQNEAQ (reference sequence). Trimming removed 5 bases from V and 2 bases from J, with 15 bases in between. CDR3 nucleotide sequence: TGTGCCAGCAGCGCCGCAGGGGTATGGACTAATGAAAAACTGTTTTTT. This sequence encodes CASSAAGVWTNEKLFF. Full variable domain (remainder filled in from reference TRBV7-9 and TRBJ1-4): DTGVSQNPRHKITKRGQNVTFRCDPISEHNRLYWYRQTLGQGPEFLTYFQNEAQLEKSRLLSDRFSAERPKGSFSTLEIQRTEQGDSAMYLCASSAAGVWTNEKLFFGSGTQLSVL.

DNA of the CDR3: TGCAGTGCTAGTTGGACAACCTACACCTTC. Protein: CSASWTTYTF. The rearrangement joins TRBV20-1 to TRBJ1-2; perhaps TRBD1 as D (5 bases). CDR1 and CDR2 (germline): DFQATT, SNEGSKA (reference sequence). The CDR3 has 10 amino acids. Trimming stripped 3 bases from V and 10 bases from J, with 9 bases between.

The rearrangement joins TRBV5-6 to TRBJ2-1; D unclear. CDR3 length: 12 residues. CDR1 is SGHDT and CDR2 is YYEEEE in the germline V gene. V lost 4 bases, J lost 6 bases, and 8 bases lay in between. For the CDR3, the DNA is TGTGCCAGCAGCCTTTACAGCAATGAGCAGTTCTTC. It is translated as CASSLYSNEQFF.

Notes on this clone: The same CDR3 arises from other DNA sequences in this sample as well. V gene TRBV12-3 or TRBV12-4 combines with J gene TRBJ1-5; tentative D call: TRBD1 (6 bases). The CDR3 is 13 amino acids. V dropped 6 bases and J dropped 2 bases, with 8 bases sitting between them. The CDR3 reads CASRQGGNQPQHF. As DNA, the CDR3 is TGTGCCAGCAGACAGGGAGGCAATCAGCCCCAGCATTTT.

The chain has TRBV28 and TRBJ1-2, with D hard to call. The CDR3 is 13 amino acids. The germline V and J ends were trimmed by 5 bases and 3 bases, with 10 bases remaining between them. Looked up from germline, CDR1 is MDHEN and CDR2 is SYDVKM. CDR3 sequence (DNA): TGTGCCAGCAGTCTGCATCGGGACTATGGCTACACCTTC. This codes for CASSLHRDYGYTF.

The chain uses TRBV12-3 or TRBV12-4 and TRBJ2-5; D possibly corresponds to TRBD2 (6 bases). V shed 4 bases and J shed 4 bases, with 10 bases lying between them. The CDR3 spans 13 residues. The CDR3 sequence: CASSWAGGETQYF. In DNA form, the CDR3 reads TGTGCCAGCAGTTGGGCCGGGGGAGAGACCCAGTACTTC.

The rearrangement uses TRBV29-1 and TRBJ2-2; D uncertain. Germline V CDR1 and CDR2: SQVTM, ANQGSEA. Deletions cut 5 bases from V and 7 bases from J, with 11 bases between. This CDR3 comprises 12 residues. CDR3 sequence (DNA): TGCAGCGTTACTTCCGAACTCGGGGAGCTGTTTTTT. Its protein is CSVTSELGELFF.

The chain couples TRBV4-2 to TRBJ2-1; TRBD2 agrees at 9 bases. CDR1 LGHNA and CDR2 YNFKEQ come from the germline V gene. This CDR3 region has 15 residues. Trimming cost V 3 bases and J 8 bases; bases outside gene matches: 8. CDR3 amino acids: CASSHESGRLDEQFF. In nucleotides, the CDR3 is TGTGCCAGCAGCCATGAAAGCGGGAGGCTTGATGAGCAGTTCTTC.

This clone was counted only a few times. The genes are TRBV25-1 and TRBJ2-7; D is unclear. This CDR3 has 11 residues. Germline V gene data show CDR1 as MGHDK and CDR2 as SYGVNS. The V end lost 6 bases, the J end lost 4 bases, and 7 bases lay between the germline ends. CDR3 in DNA: TGTGCCAGCAGACAATCATACGAGCAGTACTTC. This encodes CASRQSYEQYF.

The V gene is TRBV18, the J gene TRBJ1-2, with 10 bases that match TRBD1. The CDR3 contains 14 residues. With V trimmed by 6 bases and J by 1 base, 2 bases remained unmatched. Germline V gives CDR1 KGHSH, CDR2 LQKENI. The CDR3 region is CASSRDRGNYGYTF. CDR3 nucleotide sequence: TGTGCCAGCTCGAGGGACAGGGGTAACTATGGCTACACCTTC.

The sample holds a few counts of this clone. The V and J genes are TRBV10-3 and TRBJ1-2; 7 bases are a match to TRBD1. CDR3 size: 14 residues. The V gene end was trimmed by 5 bases and the J gene end by 4 bases; junction bases not matched to a gene: 7. CDR1 and CDR2 from the germline V gene are ENHRY and SYGVKD. The CDR3 bases are TGTGCCATCAGTCAAACAGGGGTTGGCTATGGCTACACCTTC. Translation: CAISQTGVGYGYTF.

A single count supports this clone. The chain has TRBV28 and TRBJ1-4; 8 nucleotides align to TRBD1. There are 17 residues in the CDR3. The J segment lost 3 bases and the V segment lost 6 bases, leaving 12 bases of the junction unmatched. CDR1 is MDHEN, CDR2 SYDVKM, per germline. DNA for the CDR3: TGTGCCAGCAGGCCAGGGGGCCCAGTCACTCCTAATGAAAAACTGTTTTTT. This codes for CASRPGGPVTPNEKLFF.

The CDR3 DNA reads TGTGCCAGCAGCCCAACAGGGATTACCGGGGAGCTGTTTTTT. It is translated as CASSPTGITGELFF. The chain combines TRBV3-1 (or the pseudogene TRBV3-2) with TRBJ2-2; D may be TRBD1 (6 bases). The CDR3 is made up of 14 amino acids. Trimming pared 4 bases from V and 5 bases from J, leaving 11 bases between. Germline loops: CDR1 LGHDT, CDR2 YNNKEL (reference sequence).

The chain links TRBV10-3 to TRBJ1-5, with TRBD1 identical over 8 bases. This CDR3 has 15 residues. V lost 6 bases to trimming and J lost 4 bases; unmatched junction nucleotides: 8. Germline loops: CDR1 ENHRY, CDR2 SYGVKD. As DNA, the CDR3 is TGTGCCATCAGCGCCGAGACAGGGGTAAATCAGCCCCAGCATTTT. Amino acid sequence: CAISAETGVNQPQHF.

The chain recombines TRBV19 with TRBJ1-4; 8 bases line up with TRBD1. The V gene's germline CDR1 is LNHDA and CDR2 SQIVND (reference sequence). The CDR3 extends over 16 amino acids. V was clipped by 5 bases and J by 10 bases; unmatched bases: 15. The CDR3 loop reads CASSLPNRGKGGKLFF. The CDR3 bases are TGTGCCAGTAGTCTACCGAACAGGGGGAAGGGCGGAAAACTGTTTTTT. The entire variable domain, with the rest obtained from reference TRBV19 and TRBJ1-4, is as follows: DGGITQSPKYLFRKEGQNVTLSCEQNLNHDAMYWYRQDPGQGLRLIYYSQIVNDFQKGDIAEGYSVSREKKESFPLTVTSAQKNPTAFYLCASSLPNRGKGGKLFFGSGTQLSVL.

Concerning this clone: Other DNA sequences in this sample translate to the same CDR3. The chain links TRBV19 to TRBJ1-2; unclear D gene. Per the germline V gene, CDR1 is LNHDA and CDR2 is SQIVND (reference sequence). The CDR3 covers 12 residues. Trimming removed 6 bases from V and 3 bases from J, with 8 bases in between. CDR3 sequence reads: CASSPGDYGYTF. DNA for the CDR3: TGTGCCAGTAGCCCCGGAGACTATGGCTACACCTTC.